This T cell receptor (beta chain) was obtained from a study of neurological immune-mediated disorders. CD4+ or CD8+ T cells, about 950,000 per library, were used for sorted libraries. It was by 5'RACE with 10-nucleotide random UMIs that the cDNA was made. TCRdb ran MiXCR on the 5' RACE reads and lists one entry per CDR3 protein. The top ten clones hold 20% to 25% of a sample with around 30,000 distinct CDR3 sequences, around 4% of them seen once. This clonotype was recorded many times. This receptor was identified in a woman in her 40s in good health. Input material: CD4+ T cells from blood.

In DNA, the CDR3 is TGTGCCAGCAGCACCCCCAGGGGGGGCGGCTACACCTTC. Translated, it gives CASSTPRGGGYTF. The chain couples TRBV5-6 to TRBJ1-2, with 7 nucleotides matching TRBD1. Unmatched junction bases numbered 8, after V lost 4 bases and J lost 8 bases. The CDR3 is 13 amino acids. Germline CDR1 and CDR2: SGHDT and YYEEEE.